This entry features one T cell receptor (beta chain) sequence. As yet, its antigen is unknown. The trim removed 4 bases at V and 0 bases at J, leaving 5 bases unmatched. The CDR3 is 15 amino acids. The germline V gene has CDR1 SQVTM and CDR2 ANQGSEA. The entry originates in a study of T cell clones after liver transplantation. Turning to the study itself: TCRbeta sequencing after a pre-transplant mixed lymphocyte reaction identified graft-donor-reactive clones, later tracked in post-transplant blood. Until 12-24 months post-transplant, subjects got standard immunosuppression and no induction.

Broader study findings: These preliminary findings come from unstandardized post-transplant sampling times.

Libraries were prepared by immunoSEQ multiplex PCR; TCRdb keeps only in-frame clonotypes and omits some of them. The sample records 95,000 to 110,000 clones, under 90% being singletons. Sequencing used CD4+ T cells from blood, obtained around 44 months after liver transplant. This rearrangement joins TRBV29-1 to TRBJ1-1; 10 bases are shared with TRBD1. This TCR was recovered from a human patient who received a liver transplant. Some T cells may be supplied by the graft donor. The chain's CDR3 is CSVARDRGMNTEAFF. The CDR3 DNA follows: TGCAGCGTTGCCCGGGACAGGGGAATGAACACTGAAGCTTTCTTT. Based on the CDR3 plus reference TRBV29-1 and TRBJ1-1, the full variable domain is SAVISQKPSRDICQRGTSLTIQCQVDSQVTMMFWYRQQPGQSLTLIATANQGSEATYESGFVIDKFPISRPNLTFSTLTVSNMSPEDSSIYLCSVARDRGMNTEAFFGQGTRLTVV.